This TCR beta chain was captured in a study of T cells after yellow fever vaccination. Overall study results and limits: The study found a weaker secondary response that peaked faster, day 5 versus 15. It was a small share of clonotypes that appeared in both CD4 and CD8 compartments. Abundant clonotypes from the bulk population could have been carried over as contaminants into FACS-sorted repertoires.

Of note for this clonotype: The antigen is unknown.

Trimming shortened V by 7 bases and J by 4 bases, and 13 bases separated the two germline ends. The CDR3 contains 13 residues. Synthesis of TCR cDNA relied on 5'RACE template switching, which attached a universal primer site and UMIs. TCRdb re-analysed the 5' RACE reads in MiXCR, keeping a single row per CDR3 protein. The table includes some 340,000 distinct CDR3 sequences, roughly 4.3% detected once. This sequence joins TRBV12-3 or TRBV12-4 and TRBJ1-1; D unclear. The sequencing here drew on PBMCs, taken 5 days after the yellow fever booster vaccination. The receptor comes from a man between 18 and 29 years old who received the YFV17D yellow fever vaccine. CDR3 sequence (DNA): TGTGCCAGCACCGTATCGTTGGGCACTGAAGCTTTCTTT. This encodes CASTVSLGTEAFF.